The 17 T cell receptor beta chains below come from one sample, sequenced in a study of CD8+ T cells in alopecia areata. Sequencing relied on a cDNA template that was reverse transcribed from extracted RNA. Assay used: immunoSEQ multiplex PCR; TCRdb lists only in-frame clones, some missing. In the table there are hundreds of thousands of clones, about 68% of which are singletons. Here the sequenced sample was CD4+ T cells sorted from blood, taken at week 0. Source of these receptors: a human donor with alopecia areata.

The chain combines TRBV30 with TRBJ1-1; weak D call: TRBD1 (6 bases). Germline V gene sequence: CDR1 GTSNPN, CDR2 SVGIG (reference sequence). Trimming removed 4 bases at V and 1 base at J, with 16 bases between. CDR3 size: 15 residues. CDR3 coding DNA: TGTGCCTGGAAGGGCCCACAGGGCCGGAACACTGAAGCTTTCTTT. This sequence encodes CAWKGPQGRNTEAFF.

The CDR3 region has the DNA TGTGCCAGCAGAAGCCGGGACAGCAGAGGAGAGACCCAGTACTTC. Its protein product is CASRSRDSRGETQYF. The gene calls are TRBV6-1 and TRBJ2-5; 7 bases map to TRBD1. This CDR3 is 15 amino acids long. The germline CDR1 and CDR2 sequences are MNHNS and SASEGT. With V trimmed by 6 bases and J by 4 bases, 11 bases remained unmatched.

This sequence joins TRBV6-5 and TRBJ1-4; no clear D. V lost 5 bases, J lost 0 bases, and 10 bases lay in between. Germline loops: CDR1 MNHEY, CDR2 SVGAGI. The CDR3 length is 15 residues. The CDR3 sequence: CASSASGATNEKLFF. The CDR3 region has the DNA TGTGCCAGCAGTGCATCCGGGGCAACTAATGAAAAACTGTTTTTT.

The rearrangement uses TRBV5-1 and TRBJ2-7; a possible D gene is TRBD1 (6 bases). There are 13 residues in the CDR3. Germline V gene data show CDR1 as SGHRS and CDR2 as YFSETQ. Trimming pared 5 bases from V and 4 bases from J, leaving 13 bases between. CDR3 amino acids: CASRDRLSYEQYF. Written as DNA, the CDR3 is TGCGCCAGCAGGGACAGACTTTCTTACGAGCAGTACTTC.

The V gene is TRBV29-1, the J gene TRBJ1-1; 10 nucleotides agree with TRBD1. The CDR3 contains 13 residues. The germline V gene encodes CDR1 SQVTM and CDR2 ANQGSEA. The V gene end was trimmed by 4 bases and the J gene end by 6 bases; junction bases not matched to a gene: 5. The CDR3 here is CSVARQGAAEAFF. The CDR3, as DNA: TGCAGCGTTGCCCGACAGGGGGCCGCTGAAGCTTTCTTT.

CDR3 region: CAWRPPATNVLTF. CDR3 nucleotide sequence: TGTGCCTGGAGACCACCCGCGACCAACGTCCTGACTTTC. The chain is built from TRBV30 and TRBJ2-6; D gene uncertain. Germline lookup yields CDR1 GTSNPN and CDR2 SVGIG (reference sequence). V was shortened by 3 bases and J by 8 bases, with 11 bases between the two germline ends. The CDR3 has 13 amino acids.

This chain connects TRBV11-2 to TRBJ2-6; D is unresolved. The V gene lost 7 bases and the J gene lost 15 bases, with 28 bases spanning the gap. There are 16 residues in the CDR3. The V gene's germline CDR1 is SGHAT and CDR2 FQNNGV. The CDR3: CASTDVGLLGGTSLTF. CDR3 DNA: TGTGCCAGCACTGACGTAGGGCTCTTGGGTGGCACCTCCCTGACTTTC. Drawing the rest from reference TRBV11-2 and TRBJ2-6, the complete variable domain is EAGVAQSPRYKIIEKRQSVAFWCNPISGHATLYWYQQILGQGPKLLIQFQNNGVVDDSQLPKDRFSAERLKGVDSTLKIQPAKLEDSAVYLCASTDVGLLGGTSLTFGAGSRLTVL.

This sequence joins TRBV5-1 and TRBJ2-2, with 10 bases fitting TRBD2. This CDR3 spans 16 amino acids. Looked up from germline, CDR1 is SGHRS and CDR2 is YFSETQ. V gave up 5 bases and J gave up 0 bases; unmatched junction bases: 4. The CDR3 coding sequence is TGCGCCAGCAGGCGGACTAGCGGTTCGAACACCGGGGAGCTGTTTTTT. It specifies CASRRTSGSNTGELFF.

CDR3 coding DNA: TGTGCCAGCAGCCAGGACAGCGGATCCTACGAGCAGTACTTC. It translates to CASSQDSGSYEQYF. The chain links TRBV5-4 to TRBJ2-7; maybe TRBD1 (6 bases). Germline V gene sequence: CDR1 SGHNT, CDR2 YYREEE (reference sequence). Between the trimmed V and J ends, which lost 4 bases and 1 base, there was a span of 12 bases. This CDR3 contains 14 residues.

The chain joins TRBV30 to TRBJ2-1, with D hard to call. Germline values: CDR1 GTSNPN, CDR2 SVGIG (reference sequence). V lost 0 bases and J 9 bases, leaving 6 bases between the germline ends. This CDR3 has 11 residues. This CDR3 reads CAWSVLIEQFF. The CDR3, as DNA: TGTGCCTGGAGTGTACTGATTGAGCAGTTCTTC.

CDR3 nucleotide sequence: TGTGCCAGTAGTGGCAGGGCACGATCTAACTATGGCTACACCTTC. Protein product: CASSGRARSNYGYTF. The chain combines TRBV19 with TRBJ1-2; D possibly corresponds to TRBD1 (5 bases). The CDR3 is 15 residues long. CDR1 and CDR2 from the germline V gene are LNHDA and SQIVND (reference sequence). Between the trimmed V and J ends, which lost 5 bases and 0 bases, there was a span of 13 bases.

This chain connects TRBV29-1 to TRBJ2-2; 7 bases are shared with TRBD1. Germline lookup yields CDR1 SQVTM and CDR2 ANQGSEA. The ends lost 7 bases at V and 2 bases at J; junction bases unmatched: 7. This CDR3 contains 14 residues. The CDR3 DNA reads as TGCAGCGCCTCAACAGGGGCCAACACCGGGGAGCTGTTTTTT. Translation gives CSASTGANTGELFF.

The rearrangement links TRBV7-3 to TRBJ2-3; no reliable D call. Trimming left V 2 bases short and J 2 bases short, with 11 bases between. The CDR3 is made up of 15 amino acids. Germline CDR1 SGHTA, CDR2 FQGTGA. The CDR3 DNA reads TGTGCCAGCAGCTTAGGTGGCACCTACACAGATACGCAGTATTTT. Residues: CASSLGGTYTDTQYF.

This chain uses TRBV30 with TRBJ2-4; D gene unclear. CDR3 size: 15 residues. Germline V gene data show CDR1 as GTSNPN and CDR2 as SVGIG (reference sequence). Trimming removed 2 bases from V and 4 bases from J, with 15 bases in between. For the CDR3, the DNA is TGTGCCTGGAGTAAAGGACCGCCGGGTAAAAACATTCAGTACTTC. Residues: CAWSKGPPGKNIQYF.

This chain uses TRBV15 with TRBJ1-6; 7 bases are shared with TRBD1. Germline-derived CDR1 and CDR2 are LNHNV and YYDKDF (reference sequence). V gave up 3 bases and J gave up 11 bases; unmatched junction bases: 10. CDR3 length: 15 amino acids. The CDR3 protein is CATSRERQGLTPLHF. As DNA, the CDR3 is TGTGCCACCAGCAGGGAAAGACAGGGCCTGACACCCCTCCACTTT.

The chain has TRBV9 and TRBJ1-4; D may be TRBD1 (6 bases). Germline loops: CDR1 SGDLS, CDR2 YYNGEE. The CDR3 totals 15 residues. V lost 3 bases, J lost 6 bases, and 15 bases lay in between. This CDR3 reads CASSAEQGAYEKLFF. For the CDR3, the DNA is TGTGCCAGCAGCGCAGAACAGGGAGCTTATGAAAAACTGTTTTTT.

The V call is TRBV19, the J call TRBJ1-5; 8 bases agree with TRBD1. This CDR3 has 15 amino acids. Per germline, CDR1 LNHDA and CDR2 SQIVND (reference sequence). Losses at the gene ends were 6 bases for V and 6 bases for J; bases not matched to a gene: 10. CDR3 sequence (DNA): TGTGCCAGTAGGACCCAGGGGGCGCGGGGTCAGCCCCAGCATTTT. Protein product: CASRTQGARGQPQHF.